These 8 T cell receptor beta chains came from one sample sequenced in a study of memory CD4+ T cells and cytomegalovirus serostatus. The sort gate was single viable CD3+CD4+CD8-CD45RO+ cells for memory CD4+ T cells. Clones were sequenced by immunoSEQ multiplex PCR, and TCRdb holds only the in-frame ones, with some missing. The sample holds approximately 92,000 clones, about four fifths seen once. Sequenced material: memory CD4+ T cells from blood. The receptors were sampled from an adult in good health and CMV-seropositive.

This clone was observed once. The chain carries TRBV5-1 and TRBJ1-5, with 8 positions matching TRBD1. V lost 4 bases and J lost 0; bases outside the gene matches: 6. The CDR3 length is 16 residues. CDR1 SGHRS and CDR2 YFSETQ come from the germline V gene. CDR3 in DNA: TGCGCCAGCAGCGTGTCAGGGGGCGATAGCAATCAGCCCCAGCATTTT. Translation gives CASSVSGGDSNQPQHF.

J is TRBJ2-5 and V is TRBV7-9; D is undetermined. Germline V gives CDR1 SEHNR, CDR2 FQNEAQ (reference sequence). V gave up 2 bases and J gave up 4 bases, with 11 bases separating them. The CDR3 runs 14 residues. CDR3 loop: CASSLRVERETQYF. Written as DNA, the CDR3 is TGTGCCAGCAGCTTAAGGGTAGAACGAGAGACCCAGTACTTC.

The chain is built from TRBV5-4 and TRBJ2-7; TRBD2 matches 12 bases. Germline V CDR1 and CDR2: SGHNT, YYREEE (reference sequence). This CDR3 contains 15 residues. The trim removed 5 bases at V and 4 bases at J, leaving 7 bases unmatched. The CDR3 bases are TGTGCCAGCAGTTCCCTAGCGGGAGGGCTTTACGAGCAGTACTTC. Amino acid sequence: CASSSLAGGLYEQYF.

The rearrangement links TRBV7-2 to TRBJ2-3; perhaps TRBD2 as D (5 bases). The CDR3 runs 15 residues. Trimming left V 4 bases short and J 6 bases short, with 17 bases between. Germline CDR1 and CDR2: SGHTA and FQGNSA. CDR3 sequence (DNA): TGTGCCAGCAGCTACCGGGCCCGCGGGTCCGATACGCAGTATTTT. Its translation: CASSYRARGSDTQYF.

This chain connects TRBV2 to TRBJ2-5; no firm D call. This CDR3 has 12 amino acids. Germline V CDR1 and CDR2: SNHLY, FYNNEI. The V and J ends lost 6 bases and 1 base respectively, with 6 bases between them. The CDR3 region has the DNA TGTGCCAGCAGCCGCCTCCAAGAGACCCAGTACTTC. Translating gives CASSRLQETQYF. Supplemented by reference TRBV2 and TRBJ2-5, the full variable domain reads EPEVTQTPSHQVTQMGQEVILRCVPISNHLYFYWYRQILGQKVEFLVSFYNNEISEKSEIFDDQFSVERPDGSNFTLKIRSTKLEDSAMYFCASSRLQETQYFGPGTRLLVL.

The chain is built from TRBV28 and TRBJ2-7; TRBD2 matches 13 bases. Germline V CDR1 and CDR2: MDHEN, SYDVKM. There are 16 residues in the CDR3. V lost 7 bases to trimming and J lost 2 bases; unmatched junction nucleotides: 8. The DNA for the CDR3 is TGTGCCAGCATTAGAGGGACTAGCGGGAAGACCTACGAGCAGTACTTC. This translates into CASIRGTSGKTYEQYF.

The chain has TRBV28 and TRBJ2-7; D is possibly TRBD2 (6 bases). Per germline, CDR1 MDHEN and CDR2 SYDVKM. This CDR3 is 14 amino acids long. The V end was cut by 4 bases, the J end by 3 bases, with 13 bases between. The CDR3 coding sequence is TGTGCCAGCAGTTACGGAGGGTTCGACTACGAGCAGTACTTC. It codes for CASSYGGFDYEQYF.

The CDR3 DNA reads as TGCAGCGCAGGGGGTAATCAGCCCCAGCATTTT. Translated, it gives CSAGGNQPQHF. The rearrangement joins TRBV29-1 to TRBJ1-5, with 7 bases lining up with TRBD1. J was trimmed by 4 bases and V by 7 bases; bases with no gene match: 1. Germline V CDR1 and CDR2: SQVTM, ANQGSEA. The CDR3 length is 11 residues.